Below, 12 T cell receptor beta chains from the same sample are listed, as sequenced in a study of T-cell memory formation after mild COVID-19 (dated by TCRdb to the early 2020s). The library was obtained by 5' RACE. The reads were generated on an Illumina NovaSeq 6000. TCRdb itself trimmed the public reads at Q25 with fastp, ran MiXCR and retained productive beta chains. Every distinct CDR3 protein forms one entry, paired with its most common genes and DNA. The sample table contains under 250,000 distinct CDR3 sequences; only one count was recorded for over 9% of them. In total, the top ten clones hold 3.5% to 4% of the sample. The sequenced sample was PBMCs or a T cell subset sorted from them (not recorded which). Every receptor here comes from a man between 18 and 35 years old who had mild COVID-19 (a few samples of this study predate the infection). The sample titles of this study are shuffled in the database, so cell type and time point are left out; the donor was told from shared clones.

The chain couples TRBV2 to TRBJ1-6; D unclear. CDR3 length equals 14 residues. Germline CDR1 reads SNHLY; CDR2 reads FYNNEI. Deletions cut 5 bases from V and 5 bases from J, with 10 bases between. The CDR3: CASSLDGDNSPLHF. Here the CDR3 DNA reads TGTGCCAGCAGTCTGGACGGGGATAATTCACCCCTCCACTTT.

The chain uses TRBV25-1 and TRBJ1-1; no clear D. The CDR3 extends over 13 amino acids. Trimming took off 4 bases at V and 3 bases at J, with 9 bases between the two ends. The germline V gene has CDR1 MGHDK and CDR2 SYGVNS. The CDR3 DNA follows: TGTGCCAGCAGTGTAAACGCGGACACTGAAGCTTTCTTT. This translates into CASSVNADTEAFF.

The chain is built from TRBV4-1 and TRBJ2-5; 12 bases are a match to TRBD2. Germline CDR1 is MGHRA and CDR2 is YSYEKL. The CDR3 totals 17 residues. Losses at the gene ends were 2 bases for V and 5 bases for J; bases not matched to a gene: 9. CDR3 loop: CASSQSPSGGALETQYF. The DNA for the CDR3 is TGCGCCAGCAGCCAAAGCCCTAGCGGGGGGGCCTTGGAGACCCAGTACTTC.

This clonotype was seen more than once but under ten times. The chain employs TRBV7-3 and TRBJ2-3; 7 bases line up with TRBD2. This CDR3 comprises 17 residues. J was trimmed by 0 bases and V by 2 bases; bases with no gene match: 8. Looked up from germline, CDR1 is SGHTA and CDR2 is FQGTGA. The CDR3, as DNA: TGTGCCAGCAGCTTACAGGGCGGGCGGGGGAGCACAGATACGCAGTATTTT. Translating it yields CASSLQGGRGSTDTQYF.

This clonotype was observed a few times. The gene calls are TRBV12-3 or TRBV12-4 and TRBJ1-1, with 8 bases fitting TRBD1. The CDR3 extends over 14 amino acids. V was clipped by 5 bases and J by 3 bases; unmatched bases: 5. As DNA, the CDR3 is TGTGCCAGCAGTCTCATACAGGGGGACACTGAAGCTTTCTTT. It specifies CASSLIQGDTEAFF.

This clonotype was seen a few times. V is TRBV6-2 or TRBV6-3 and J is TRBJ2-2; 8 bases line up with TRBD1. The CDR3 is made up of 16 amino acids. J gave up 1 base and V 4 bases, and 5 bases lay outside the gene matches. Germline V gene lookup returns CDR1 MNHEY and CDR2 SVGEGT. The CDR3 DNA reads TGTGCCAGCAGTTCCCAGGGGGCGAGGAACACCGGGGAGCTGTTTTTT. Translated: CASSSQGARNTGELFF.

The table lists this clonotype with many counts. The chain uses TRBV29-1 and TRBJ2-5; no clear D gene. Germline V gene sequence: CDR1 SQVTM, CDR2 ANQGSEA. V was cut by 1 base and J by 7 bases, with 10 bases left in between. The CDR3 runs 12 residues. The CDR3 is CSVEARRRTQYF. CDR3 DNA: TGCAGCGTTGAAGCCAGGCGGAGGACCCAGTACTTC. Full variable domain (rest looked up from reference TRBV29-1 and TRBJ2-5): SAVISQKPSRDICQRGTSLTIQCQVDSQVTMMFWYRQQPGQSLTLIATANQGSEATYESGFVIDKFPISRPNLTFSTLTVSNMSPEDSSIYLCSVEARRRTQYFGPGTRLLVL.

There are many counts of this clonotype. V is TRBV6-1 and J is TRBJ2-1; D gene uncertain. Germline assignment: CDR1 MNHNS and CDR2 SASEGT. The CDR3 sequence is 12 residues long. V dropped 7 bases and J dropped 7 bases, with 11 bases sitting between them. CDR3 DNA: TGTGCCAGCACCACCCCTCCAAATGAGCAGTTCTTC. Translation: CASTTPPNEQFF.

V gene TRBV12-3 or TRBV12-4 combines with J gene TRBJ1-4; the D is unclear. This CDR3 is built from 13 residues. V lost 3 bases and J lost 10, with 12 bases in between. CDR3 DNA sequence: TGTGCCAGCAGTTTCCTGGAGGCTACAAAACTGTTTTTT. Its protein is CASSFLEATKLFF.

J is TRBJ2-3 and V is TRBV7-8; TRBD2 agrees at 7 bases. The CDR3 contains 16 residues. Germline V gene data show CDR1 as SGHVS and CDR2 as FQNEAQ. Trimming cost V 1 base and J 8 bases; bases outside gene matches: 12. CDR3 nucleotides: TGTGCCAGCAGCTTAGGGGGGGACTATCGCTCAGCTACGCAGTATTTT. It is translated as CASSLGGDYRSATQYF.

The rearrangement joins TRBV4-3 to TRBJ2-4; 11 bases are shared with TRBD1. The CDR3 runs to 14 residues. Trimming at V came to 4 bases and at J to 8 bases, leaving 4 bases not matched to a gene. Germline values: CDR1 LGHNA, CDR2 YSLEER. Here the CDR3 reads CASSLGGQGDIQYF. The CDR3 DNA reads as TGCGCCAGCAGCCTAGGGGGACAGGGGGACATTCAGTACTTC.

V and J are TRBV7-2 and TRBJ2-1; D is tentatively TRBD1 or TRBD2 (5 bases each). V lost 2 bases and J lost 5, with 10 bases in between. Germline loops: CDR1 SGHTA, CDR2 FQGNSA. There are 14 residues in the CDR3. As DNA, the CDR3 is TGTGCCAGCAGCTTACGAGGGGCAGACAATGAGCAGTTCTTC. Amino acids: CASSLRGADNEQFF.